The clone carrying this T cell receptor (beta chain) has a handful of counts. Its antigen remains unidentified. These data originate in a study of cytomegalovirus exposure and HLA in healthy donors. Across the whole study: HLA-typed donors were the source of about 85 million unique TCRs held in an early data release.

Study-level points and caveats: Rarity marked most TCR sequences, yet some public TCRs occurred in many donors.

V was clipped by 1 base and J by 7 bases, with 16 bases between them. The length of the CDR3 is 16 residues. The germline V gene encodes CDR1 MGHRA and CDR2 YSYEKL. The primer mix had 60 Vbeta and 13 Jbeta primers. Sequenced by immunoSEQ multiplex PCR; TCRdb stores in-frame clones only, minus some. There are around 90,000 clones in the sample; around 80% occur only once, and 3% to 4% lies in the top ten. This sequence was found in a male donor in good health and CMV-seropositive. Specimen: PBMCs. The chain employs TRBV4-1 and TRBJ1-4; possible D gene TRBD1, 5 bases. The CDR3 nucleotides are TGCGCCAGCAGCCAAGTTGACAGCCGTTTGAGTGAAAAACTGTTTTTT. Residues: CASSQVDSRLSEKLFF.